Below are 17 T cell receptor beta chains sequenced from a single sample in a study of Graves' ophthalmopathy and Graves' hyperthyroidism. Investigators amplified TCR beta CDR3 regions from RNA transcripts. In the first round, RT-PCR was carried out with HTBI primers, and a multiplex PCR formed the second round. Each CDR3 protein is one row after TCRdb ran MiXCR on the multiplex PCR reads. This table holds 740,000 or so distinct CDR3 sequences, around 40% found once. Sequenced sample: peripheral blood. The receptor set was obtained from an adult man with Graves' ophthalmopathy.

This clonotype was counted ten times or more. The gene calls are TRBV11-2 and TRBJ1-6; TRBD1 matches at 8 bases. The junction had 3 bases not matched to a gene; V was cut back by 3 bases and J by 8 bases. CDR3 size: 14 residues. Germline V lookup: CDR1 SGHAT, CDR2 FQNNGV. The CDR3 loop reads CASSLDRDYSPLHF. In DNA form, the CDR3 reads TGTGCCAGCAGCTTGGACAGGGACTATTCACCCCTCCACTTT.

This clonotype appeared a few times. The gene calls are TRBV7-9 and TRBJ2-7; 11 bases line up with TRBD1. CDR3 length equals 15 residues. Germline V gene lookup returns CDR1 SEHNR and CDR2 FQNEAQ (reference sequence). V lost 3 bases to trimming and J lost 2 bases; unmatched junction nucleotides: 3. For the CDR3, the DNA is TGTGCCAGCAGCTTGCGGGGACAGGGGGCCTACGAGCAGTACTTC. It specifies CASSLRGQGAYEQYF.

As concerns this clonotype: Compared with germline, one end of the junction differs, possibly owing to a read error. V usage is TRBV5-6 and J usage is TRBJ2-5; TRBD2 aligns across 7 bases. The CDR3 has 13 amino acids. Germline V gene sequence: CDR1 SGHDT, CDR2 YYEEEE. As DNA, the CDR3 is TGTACCAGCAGCTTGGCCGGGAGGGAGACCCAGTACTTC. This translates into CTSSLAGRETQYF. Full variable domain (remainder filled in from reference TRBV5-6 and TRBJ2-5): DAGVTQSPTHLIKTRGQQVTLRCSPKSGHDTVSWYQQALGQGPQFIFQYYEEEERQRGNFPDRFSGHQFPNYSSELNVNALLLGDSALYLCTSSLAGRETQYFGPGTRLLVL.

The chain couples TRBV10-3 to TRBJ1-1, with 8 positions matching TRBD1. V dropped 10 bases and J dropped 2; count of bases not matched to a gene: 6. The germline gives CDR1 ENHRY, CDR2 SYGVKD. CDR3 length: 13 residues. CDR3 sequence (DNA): TGTGCCACCTCTGGACAGGGTAACACTGAAGCTTTCTTT. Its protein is CATSGQGNTEAFF.

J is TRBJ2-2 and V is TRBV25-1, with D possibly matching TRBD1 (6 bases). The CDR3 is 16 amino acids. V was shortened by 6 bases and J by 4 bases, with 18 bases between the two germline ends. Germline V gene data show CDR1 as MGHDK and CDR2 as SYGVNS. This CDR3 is CASRQGLRSVTGELFF. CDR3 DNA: TGTGCCAGCAGACAGGGTTTGAGATCTGTCACCGGGGAGCTGTTTTTT.

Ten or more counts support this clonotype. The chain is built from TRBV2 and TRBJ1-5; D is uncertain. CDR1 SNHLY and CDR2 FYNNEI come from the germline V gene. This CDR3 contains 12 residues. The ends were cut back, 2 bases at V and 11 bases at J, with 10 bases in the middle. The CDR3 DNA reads TGTGCCAGCAGTGAAACCGGTCTTTCCCAGCATTTT. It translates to CASSETGLSQHF. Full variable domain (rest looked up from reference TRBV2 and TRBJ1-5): EPEVTQTPSHQVTQMGQEVILRCVPISNHLYFYWYRQILGQKVEFLVSFYNNEISEKSEIFDDQFSVERPDGSNFTLKIRSTKLEDSAMYFCASSETGLSQHFGDGTRLSIL.

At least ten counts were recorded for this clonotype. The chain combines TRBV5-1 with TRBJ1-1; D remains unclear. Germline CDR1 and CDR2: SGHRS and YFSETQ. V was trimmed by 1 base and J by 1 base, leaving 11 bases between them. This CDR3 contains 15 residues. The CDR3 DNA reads TGCGCCAGCAGCTTGAGCGGGAGTGGGAACACTGAAGCTTTCTTT. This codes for CASSLSGSGNTEAFF.

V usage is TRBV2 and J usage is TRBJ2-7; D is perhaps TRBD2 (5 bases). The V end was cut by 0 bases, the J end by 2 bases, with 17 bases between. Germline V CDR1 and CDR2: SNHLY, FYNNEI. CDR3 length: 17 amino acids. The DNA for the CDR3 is TGTGCCAGCAGTGAAGCGCTTCGGGGTCCTCTTCCCTACGAGCAGTACTTC. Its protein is CASSEALRGPLPYEQYF.

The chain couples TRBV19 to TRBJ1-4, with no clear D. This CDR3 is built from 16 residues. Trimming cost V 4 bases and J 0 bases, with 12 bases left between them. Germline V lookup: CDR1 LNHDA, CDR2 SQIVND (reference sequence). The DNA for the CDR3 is TGTGCCAGTAGTAGCTCGACGGTAGCAACTAATGAAAAACTGTTTTTT. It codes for CASSSSTVATNEKLFF.

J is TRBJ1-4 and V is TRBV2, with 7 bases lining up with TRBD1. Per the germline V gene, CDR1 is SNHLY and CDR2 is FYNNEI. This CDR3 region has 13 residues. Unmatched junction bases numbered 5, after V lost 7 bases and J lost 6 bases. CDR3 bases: TGTGCCAGCAAGGGGGCTCGGGATGAAAAACTGTTTTTT. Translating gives CASKGARDEKLFF.

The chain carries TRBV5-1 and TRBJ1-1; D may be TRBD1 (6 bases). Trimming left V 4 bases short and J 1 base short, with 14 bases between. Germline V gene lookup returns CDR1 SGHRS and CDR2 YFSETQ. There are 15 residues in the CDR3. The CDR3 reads CASSVGGTGNTEAFF. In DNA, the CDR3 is TGCGCCAGCAGCGTTGGGGGCACTGGGAACACTGAAGCTTTCTTT.

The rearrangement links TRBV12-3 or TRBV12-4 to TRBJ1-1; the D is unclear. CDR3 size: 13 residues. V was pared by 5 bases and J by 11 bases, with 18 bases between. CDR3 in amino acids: CASSLLDGKDAFF. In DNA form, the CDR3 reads TGTGCCAGCAGTCTCCTGGACGGAAAGGACGCTTTCTTT.

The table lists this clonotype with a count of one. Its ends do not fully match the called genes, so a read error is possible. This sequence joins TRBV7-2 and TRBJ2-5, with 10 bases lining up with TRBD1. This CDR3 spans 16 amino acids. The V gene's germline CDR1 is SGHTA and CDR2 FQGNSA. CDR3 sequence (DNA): TGTGCCAGCAGCTCCCGGGACAGGGGTTACCAAGAGGCCCAGTACTTC. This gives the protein CASSSRDRGYQEAQYF.

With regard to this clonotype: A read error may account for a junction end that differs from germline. As DNA, the CDR3 is TGTGCCAGCAGCCTAGCGGGAGTCTACTCCTACGAGCAGTACTTC. This encodes CASSLAGVYSYEQYF. The chain carries TRBV7-9 and TRBJ2-5; 10 nucleotides align to TRBD2. TRBJ2-7 explains the end of the DNA better; the J call may be wrong. Germline-derived CDR1 and CDR2 are SEHNR and FQNEAQ (reference sequence). The CDR3 runs 15 residues.

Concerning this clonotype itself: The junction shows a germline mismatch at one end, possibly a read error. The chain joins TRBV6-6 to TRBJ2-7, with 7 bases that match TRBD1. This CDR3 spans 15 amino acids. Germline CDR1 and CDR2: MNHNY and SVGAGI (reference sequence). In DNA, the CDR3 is TGTGCCAGCAGTCTACAGGGGCCGAGCTCCTACGGGCAGTACTTC. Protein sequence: CASSLQGPSSYGQYF.

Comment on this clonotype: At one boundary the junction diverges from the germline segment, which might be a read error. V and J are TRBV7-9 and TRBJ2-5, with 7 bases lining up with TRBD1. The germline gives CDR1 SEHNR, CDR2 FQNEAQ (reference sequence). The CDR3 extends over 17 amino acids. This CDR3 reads CASSPSGTVTFGETQYF. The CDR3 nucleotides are TGCGCCAGCAGCCCGTCCGGGACAGTCACCTTCGGAGAGACCCAGTACTTC.

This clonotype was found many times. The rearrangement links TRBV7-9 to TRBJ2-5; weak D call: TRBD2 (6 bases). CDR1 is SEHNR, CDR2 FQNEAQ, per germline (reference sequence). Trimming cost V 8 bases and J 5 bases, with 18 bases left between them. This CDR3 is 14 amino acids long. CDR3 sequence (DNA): TGTGCCAGCGGCGGGACCTCCCACTCGGAGACCCAGTACTTC. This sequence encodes CASGGTSHSETQYF.